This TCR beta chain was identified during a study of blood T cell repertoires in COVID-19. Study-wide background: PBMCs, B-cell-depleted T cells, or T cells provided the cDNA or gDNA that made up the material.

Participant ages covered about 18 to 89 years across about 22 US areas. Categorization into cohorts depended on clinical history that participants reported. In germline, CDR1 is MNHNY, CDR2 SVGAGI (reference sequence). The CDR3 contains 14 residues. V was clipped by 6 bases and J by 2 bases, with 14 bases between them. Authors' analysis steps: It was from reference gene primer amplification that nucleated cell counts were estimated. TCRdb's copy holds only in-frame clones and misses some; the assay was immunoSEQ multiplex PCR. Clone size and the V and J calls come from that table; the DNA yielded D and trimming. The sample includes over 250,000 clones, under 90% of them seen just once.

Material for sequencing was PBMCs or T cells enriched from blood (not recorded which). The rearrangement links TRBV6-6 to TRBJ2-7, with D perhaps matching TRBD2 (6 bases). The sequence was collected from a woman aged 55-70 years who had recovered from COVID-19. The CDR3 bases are TGTGCCAGCAGAAACCAGGGACTCCCCTACGAGCAGTACTTC. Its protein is CASRNQGLPYEQYF.